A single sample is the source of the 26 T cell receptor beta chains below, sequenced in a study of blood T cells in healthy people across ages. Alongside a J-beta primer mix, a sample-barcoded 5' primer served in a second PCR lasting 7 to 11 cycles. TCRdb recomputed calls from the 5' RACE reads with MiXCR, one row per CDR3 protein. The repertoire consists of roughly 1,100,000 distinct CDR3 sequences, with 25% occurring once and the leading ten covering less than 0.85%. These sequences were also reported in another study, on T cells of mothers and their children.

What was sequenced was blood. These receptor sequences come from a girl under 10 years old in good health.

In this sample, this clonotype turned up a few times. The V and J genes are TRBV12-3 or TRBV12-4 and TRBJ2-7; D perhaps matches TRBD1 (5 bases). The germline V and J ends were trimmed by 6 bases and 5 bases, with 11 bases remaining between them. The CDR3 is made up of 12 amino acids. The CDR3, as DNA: TGTGCCAGCAGGAGCCAGGGTGACGAGCAGTACTTC. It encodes CASRSQGDEQYF.

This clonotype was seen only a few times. Here the CDR3 DNA reads TGTGCCAGCAGCTTAGTCCCCCAGCCCGGGGCTTTCACTGAAGCTTTCTTT. This encodes CASSLVPQPGAFTEAFF. This chain connects TRBV7-2 to TRBJ1-1; TRBD1 might be the D (5 bases). The V end was cut by 1 base, the J end by 4 bases, with 19 bases between. The CDR3 extends over 17 amino acids. Germline assignment: CDR1 SGHTA and CDR2 FQGNSA.

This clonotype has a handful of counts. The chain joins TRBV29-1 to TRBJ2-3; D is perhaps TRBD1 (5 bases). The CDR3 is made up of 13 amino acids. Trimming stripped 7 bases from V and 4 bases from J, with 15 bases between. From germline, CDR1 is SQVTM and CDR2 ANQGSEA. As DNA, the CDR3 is TGCAGCGCCCGCGCAGGGTTACCAGATACGCAGTATTTT. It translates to CSARAGLPDTQYF.

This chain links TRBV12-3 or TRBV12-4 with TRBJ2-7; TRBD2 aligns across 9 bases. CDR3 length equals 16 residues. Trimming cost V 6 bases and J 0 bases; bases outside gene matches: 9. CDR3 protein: CASSNAGGRGSYEQYF. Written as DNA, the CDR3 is TGTGCCAGCAGCAACGCGGGGGGGAGGGGCTCCTACGAGCAGTACTTC.

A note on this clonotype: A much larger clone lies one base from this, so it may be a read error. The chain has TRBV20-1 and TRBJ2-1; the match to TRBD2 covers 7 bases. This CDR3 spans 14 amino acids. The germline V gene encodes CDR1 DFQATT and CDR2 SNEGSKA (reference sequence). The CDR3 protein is CSAQPSGADGTHYF. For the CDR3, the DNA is TGCAGTGCTCAACCGAGCGGGGCCGATGGGACCCATTACTTC.

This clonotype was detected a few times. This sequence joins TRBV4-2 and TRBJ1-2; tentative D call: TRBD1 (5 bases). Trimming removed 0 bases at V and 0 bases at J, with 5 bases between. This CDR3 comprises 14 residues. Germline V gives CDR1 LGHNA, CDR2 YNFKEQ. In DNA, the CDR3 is TGTGCCAGCAGCCAAGAAGGGGCTAACTATGGCTACACCTTC. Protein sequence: CASSQEGANYGYTF.

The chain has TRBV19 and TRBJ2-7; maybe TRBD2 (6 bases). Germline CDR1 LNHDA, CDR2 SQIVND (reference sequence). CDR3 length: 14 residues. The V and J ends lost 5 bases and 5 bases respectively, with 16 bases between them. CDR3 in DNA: TGTGCCAGTAGTTGGCGGGACGCCCAGAACGAGCAGTACTTC. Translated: CASSWRDAQNEQYF.

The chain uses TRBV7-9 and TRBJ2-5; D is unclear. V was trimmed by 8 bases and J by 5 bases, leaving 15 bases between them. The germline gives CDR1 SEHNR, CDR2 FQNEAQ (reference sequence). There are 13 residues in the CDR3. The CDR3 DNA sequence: TGTGCCAGCCAACCGCAAGGGTACGAGACCCAGTACTTC. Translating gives CASQPQGYETQYF.

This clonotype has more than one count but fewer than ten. The DNA for the CDR3 is TGCAGTGTCGGCGGGGGACTATCGAACACCGGGGAGCTGTTTTTT. It yields the protein CSVGGGLSNTGELFF. V and J are TRBV20-1 and TRBJ2-2, with 7 nucleotides matching TRBD2. The germline V gene has CDR1 DFQATT and CDR2 SNEGSKA (reference sequence). The V segment lost 7 bases and the J segment 0 bases; nucleotides outside the gene matches: 8. The CDR3 consists of 15 residues.

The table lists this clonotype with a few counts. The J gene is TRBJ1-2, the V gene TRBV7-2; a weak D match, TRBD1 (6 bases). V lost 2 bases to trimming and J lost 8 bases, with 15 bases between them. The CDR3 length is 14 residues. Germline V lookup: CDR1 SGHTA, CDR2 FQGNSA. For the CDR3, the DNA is TGTGCCAGCAGCTTAAGTCAGGGGCCGGGGGGCTACACCTTC. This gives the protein CASSLSQGPGGYTF.

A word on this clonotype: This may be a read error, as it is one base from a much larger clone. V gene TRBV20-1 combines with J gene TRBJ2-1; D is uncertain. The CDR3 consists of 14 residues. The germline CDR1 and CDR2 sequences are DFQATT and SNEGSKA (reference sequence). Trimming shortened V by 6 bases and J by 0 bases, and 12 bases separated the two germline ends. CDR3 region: CSAPRVSSYNEQFF. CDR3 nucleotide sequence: TGCAGTGCCCCCCGGGTGAGCTCCTACAATGAGCAGTTCTTC.

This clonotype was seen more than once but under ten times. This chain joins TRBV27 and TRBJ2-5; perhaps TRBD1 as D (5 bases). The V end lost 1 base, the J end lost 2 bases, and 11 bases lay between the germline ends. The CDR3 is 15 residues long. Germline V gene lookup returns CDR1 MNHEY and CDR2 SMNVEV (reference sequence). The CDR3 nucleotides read TGTGCCAGCAGTTTATTTGACAGTACTCAAGAGACCCAGTACTTC. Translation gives CASSLFDSTQETQYF.

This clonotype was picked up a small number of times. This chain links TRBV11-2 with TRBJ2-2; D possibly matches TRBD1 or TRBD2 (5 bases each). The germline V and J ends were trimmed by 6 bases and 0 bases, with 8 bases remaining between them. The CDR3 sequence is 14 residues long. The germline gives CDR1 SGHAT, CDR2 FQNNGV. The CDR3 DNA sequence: TGTGCCAGCAGGGGGGAGCCGAACACCGGGGAGCTGTTTTTT. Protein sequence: CASRGEPNTGELFF.

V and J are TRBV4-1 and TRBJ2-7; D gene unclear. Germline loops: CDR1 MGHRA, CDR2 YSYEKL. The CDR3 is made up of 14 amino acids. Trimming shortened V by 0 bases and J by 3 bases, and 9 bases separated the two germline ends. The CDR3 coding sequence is TGCGCCAGCAGCCAAGATGATAGTTTCTACGAGCAGTACTTC. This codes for CASSQDDSFYEQYF.

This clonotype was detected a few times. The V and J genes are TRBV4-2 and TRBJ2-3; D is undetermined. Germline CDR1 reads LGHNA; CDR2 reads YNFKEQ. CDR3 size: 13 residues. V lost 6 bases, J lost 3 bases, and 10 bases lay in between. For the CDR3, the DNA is TGTGCCAGCAGAAGGGTAGGGACAGATACGCAGTATTTT. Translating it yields CASRRVGTDTQYF.

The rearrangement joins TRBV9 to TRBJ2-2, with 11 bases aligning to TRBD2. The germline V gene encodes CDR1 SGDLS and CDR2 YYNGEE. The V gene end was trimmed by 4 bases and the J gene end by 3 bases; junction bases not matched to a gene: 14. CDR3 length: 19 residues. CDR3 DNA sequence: TGTGCCAGCAGCCAGATGGGACCGACTAGCGGGGTAGACACCGGGGAGCTGTTTTTT. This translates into CASSQMGPTSGVDTGELFF.

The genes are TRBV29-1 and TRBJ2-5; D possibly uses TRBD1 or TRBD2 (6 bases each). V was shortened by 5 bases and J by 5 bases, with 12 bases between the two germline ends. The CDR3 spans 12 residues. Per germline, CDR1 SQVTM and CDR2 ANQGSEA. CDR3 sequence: CSVQTGGETQYF. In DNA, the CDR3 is TGCAGCGTTCAGACAGGAGGGGAGACCCAGTACTTC.

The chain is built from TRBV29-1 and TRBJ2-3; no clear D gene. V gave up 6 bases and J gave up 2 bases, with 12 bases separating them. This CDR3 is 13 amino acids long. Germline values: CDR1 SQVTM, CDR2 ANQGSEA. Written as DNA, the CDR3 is TGCAGCGTACGGTTGGCGGCCACAGATACGCAGTATTTT. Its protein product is CSVRLAATDTQYF.

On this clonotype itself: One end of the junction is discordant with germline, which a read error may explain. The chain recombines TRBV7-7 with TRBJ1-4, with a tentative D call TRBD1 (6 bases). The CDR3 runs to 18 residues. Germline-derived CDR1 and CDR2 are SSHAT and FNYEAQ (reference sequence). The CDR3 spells CASTAGMQGPDYTEKLFF. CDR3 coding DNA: TGTGCTAGCACGGCGGGGATGCAGGGGCCCGACTACACTGAAAAACTGTTTTTT.

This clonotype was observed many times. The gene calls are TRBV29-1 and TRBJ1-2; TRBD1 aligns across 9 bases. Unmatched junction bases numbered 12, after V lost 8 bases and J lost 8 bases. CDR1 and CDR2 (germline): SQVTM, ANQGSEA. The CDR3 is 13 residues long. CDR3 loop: CSIRDRVGSGYTF. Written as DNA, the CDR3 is TGCAGCATCCGGGACAGGGTAGGATCGGGCTACACCTTC.

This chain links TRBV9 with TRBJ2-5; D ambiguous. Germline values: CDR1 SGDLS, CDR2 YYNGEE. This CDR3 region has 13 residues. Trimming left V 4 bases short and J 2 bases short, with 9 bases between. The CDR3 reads CASSQLEQETQYF. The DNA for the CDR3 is TGTGCCAGCAGCCAATTGGAACAAGAGACCCAGTACTTC. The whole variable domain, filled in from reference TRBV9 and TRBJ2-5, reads DSGVTQTPKHLITATGQRVTLRCSPRSGDLSVYWYQQSLDQGLQFLIQYYNGEERAKGNILERFSAQQFPDLHSELNLSSLELGDSALYFCASSQLEQETQYFGPGTRLLVL.

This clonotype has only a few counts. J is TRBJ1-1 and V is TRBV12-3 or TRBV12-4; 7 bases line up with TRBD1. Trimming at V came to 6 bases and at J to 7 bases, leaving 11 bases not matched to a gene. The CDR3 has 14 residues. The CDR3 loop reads CASSPPTGDNEAFF. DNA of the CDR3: TGTGCCAGCAGCCCACCTACAGGGGATAATGAAGCTTTCTTT.

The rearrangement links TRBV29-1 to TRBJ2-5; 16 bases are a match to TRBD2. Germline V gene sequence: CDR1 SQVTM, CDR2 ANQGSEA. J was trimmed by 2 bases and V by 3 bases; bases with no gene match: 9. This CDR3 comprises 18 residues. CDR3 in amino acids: CSVEGLAGGPLPQETQYF. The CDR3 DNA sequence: TGCAGCGTTGAGGGACTAGCGGGAGGGCCTCTTCCTCAAGAGACCCAGTACTTC. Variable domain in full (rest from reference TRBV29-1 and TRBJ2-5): SAVISQKPSRDICQRGTSLTIQCQVDSQVTMMFWYRQQPGQSLTLIATANQGSEATYESGFVIDKFPISRPNLTFSTLTVSNMSPEDSSIYLCSVEGLAGGPLPQETQYFGPGTRLLVL.

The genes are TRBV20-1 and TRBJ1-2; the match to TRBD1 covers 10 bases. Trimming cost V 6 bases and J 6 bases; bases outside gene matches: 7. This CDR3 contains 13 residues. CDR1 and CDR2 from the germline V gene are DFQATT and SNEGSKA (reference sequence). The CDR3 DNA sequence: TGCAGTGCACGGGACAGGGGTTATCATGGCTACACCTTC. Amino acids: CSARDRGYHGYTF.

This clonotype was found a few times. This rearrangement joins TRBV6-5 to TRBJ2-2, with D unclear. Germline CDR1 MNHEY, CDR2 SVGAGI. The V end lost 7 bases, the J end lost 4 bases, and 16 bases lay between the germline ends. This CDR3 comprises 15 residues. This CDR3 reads CASNVGASGTGELFF. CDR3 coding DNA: TGTGCCAGCAATGTAGGAGCCTCGGGCACCGGGGAGCTGTTTTTT.

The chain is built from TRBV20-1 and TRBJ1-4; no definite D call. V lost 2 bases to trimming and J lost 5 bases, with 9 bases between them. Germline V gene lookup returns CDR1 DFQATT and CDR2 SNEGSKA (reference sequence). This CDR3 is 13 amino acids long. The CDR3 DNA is TGCAGTGCTAGACAGCCCGGAAATGAAAAACTGTTTTTT. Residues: CSARQPGNEKLFF.